One sample yielded the 22 T cell receptor beta chains listed below, sequenced in a study of shared T cell receptors in the human thymus. Using immunoSEQ multiplex PCR, the repertoire was profiled, and TCRdb retains in-frame clones only, with some absent. Of hundreds of thousands of clones detected, about 80% appear once; the ten largest clones hold around 0.012%. Another study also made use of these data, one on human thymus T cells.

The source material was thymocytes. The source is a boy less than two years old with a congenital heart defect.

The chain carries TRBV4-3 and TRBJ2-7; D gene unclear. The CDR3 sequence is 17 residues long. Germline V gene data show CDR1 as LGHNA and CDR2 as YSLEER. The ends were cut back, 4 bases at V and 3 bases at J, with 22 bases in the middle. CDR3 protein: CASSRTDRPARIYEQYF. For the CDR3, the DNA is TGCGCCAGCAGCCGCACCGATAGGCCGGCCAGGATCTACGAGCAGTACTTC.

The V gene is TRBV5-6, the J gene TRBJ2-7; 10 bases fit TRBD2. The CDR3 totals 17 residues. Germline loops: CDR1 SGHDT, CDR2 YYEEEE. The J segment lost 1 base and the V segment lost 4 bases, leaving 11 bases of the junction unmatched. The CDR3, as DNA: TGTGCCAGCAGCCCAATCGGGCTAGCGGGAGTTTCCTACGAGCAGTACTTC. Its translation is CASSPIGLAGVSYEQYF.

This clone was counted only a few times. The rearrangement uses TRBV6-6 and TRBJ2-7; the match to TRBD2 covers 11 bases. CDR1 and CDR2 from the germline V gene are MNHNY and SVGAGI (reference sequence). Trimming removed 0 bases from V and 4 bases from J; junction bases left unmatched: 5. The CDR3 contains 16 residues. CDR3 sequence: CASSYSAGTSGYEQYF. For the CDR3, the DNA is TGTGCCAGCAGTTACTCGGCCGGGACTAGCGGTTACGAGCAGTACTTC.

CDR3 DNA: TGCGCCAGCAGCCAAGATCGTAGGGGTACTAATGAAAAACTGTTTTTT. This codes for CASSQDRRGTNEKLFF. J is TRBJ1-4 and V is TRBV4-1; D perhaps matches TRBD1 (5 bases). The length of the CDR3 is 16 residues. Trimming took off 0 bases at V and 2 bases at J, with 10 bases between the two ends. CDR1 MGHRA and CDR2 YSYEKL come from the germline V gene.

The chain links TRBV6-6 to TRBJ2-7; D is perhaps TRBD2 (5 bases). Trimming pared 10 bases from V and 0 bases from J, leaving 22 bases between. Germline V gene data show CDR1 as MNHNY and CDR2 as SVGAGI (reference sequence). The CDR3 extends over 16 amino acids. This chain's CDR3 is CATGTVSRLSSYEQYF. The CDR3 nucleotides read TGTGCCACGGGTACGGTATCTCGACTAAGCTCCTACGAGCAGTACTTC.

J is TRBJ2-3 and V is TRBV7-3; 11 bases agree with TRBD2. Germline V gene sequence: CDR1 SGHTA, CDR2 FQGTGA. CDR3 length: 17 residues. Germline trimming cut 5 bases from V and 1 base from J; bases unmatched to any gene: 8. The CDR3 loop is CASSRNSGRAGTDTQYF. DNA of the CDR3: TGTGCCAGCAGCCGCAATAGCGGGAGGGCGGGCACAGATACGCAGTATTTT.

The V and J genes are TRBV2 and TRBJ2-6, with 9 bases matching TRBD1. From germline, CDR1 is SNHLY and CDR2 FYNNEI. V shed 5 bases, J shed 0 bases, and the junction held 8 bases outside the gene matches. This CDR3 is built from 18 residues. CDR3 in DNA: TGTGCCAGCAGTCGAAGACAGGGGGTCAACTCTGGGGCCAACGTCCTGACTTTC. Protein product: CASSRRQGVNSGANVLTF.

The chain has TRBV4-3 and TRBJ2-4, with D unresolved. The V and J ends lost 2 bases and 0 bases respectively, with 14 bases between them. This CDR3 contains 17 residues. From germline, CDR1 is LGHNA and CDR2 YSLEER. The chain's CDR3 is CASSQWQSPLAKNIQYF. For the CDR3, the DNA is TGCGCCAGCAGCCAATGGCAGTCGCCATTAGCCAAAAACATTCAGTACTTC.

V and J are TRBV5-1 and TRBJ2-5, with D uncertain. The CDR3 contains 14 residues. Germline V gives CDR1 SGHRS, CDR2 YFSETQ. Between the trimmed V and J ends, which lost 0 bases and 0 bases, there was a span of 6 bases. The chain's CDR3 is CASSLVSYQETQYF. The CDR3 DNA reads TGCGCCAGCAGCTTGGTTTCATACCAAGAGACCCAGTACTTC.

The chain has TRBV27 and TRBJ2-7; TRBD1 aligns across 9 bases. The germline gives CDR1 MNHEY, CDR2 SMNVEV (reference sequence). This CDR3 has 15 amino acids. The V and J ends lost 3 bases and 1 base, in that order; junction bases with no gene match: 4. This chain's CDR3 is CASSFVGQGSYEQYF. The CDR3, as DNA: TGTGCCAGCAGTTTTGTGGGACAGGGATCCTACGAGCAGTACTTC.

The V call is TRBV14, the J call TRBJ2-7, with D unclear. V was clipped by 5 bases and J by 2 bases, with 19 bases between them. CDR3 length: 16 residues. Per the germline V gene, CDR1 is SGHDN and CDR2 is FVKESK. The CDR3 protein is CASSTVSGSRTYEQYF. The DNA of the CDR3 is TGTGCCAGCAGCACGGTCTCAGGCTCCAGGACCTACGAGCAGTACTTC. Full variable domain (missing parts from reference TRBV14 and TRBJ2-7): EAGVTQFPSHSVIEKGQTVTLRCDPISGHDNLYWYRRVMGKEIKFLLHFVKESKQDESGMPNNRFLAERTGGTYSTLKVQPAELEDSGVYFCASSTVSGSRTYEQYFGPGTRLTVT.

The chain recombines TRBV5-5 with TRBJ1-4; TRBD1 agrees at 7 bases. There are 18 residues in the CDR3. V dropped 4 bases and J dropped 0; count of bases not matched to a gene: 12. The germline V gene encodes CDR1 SGHKS and CDR2 YYEKEE (reference sequence). CDR3 sequence: CASSGMTGRAATNEKLFF. The CDR3 DNA sequence: TGTGCCAGCAGCGGGATGACAGGGCGAGCTGCAACTAATGAAAAACTGTTTTTT.

This clone was counted a few times. The sample carries other DNA sequences with the same CDR3. The CDR3 region has the DNA TGCGCCAGCAGCCAAGAGGGCACTAGCGGTTCCTACGAGCAGTACTTC. Translating gives CASSQEGTSGSYEQYF. The chain uses TRBV4-3 and TRBJ2-7; 8 bases agree with TRBD2. The CDR3 covers 16 residues. V trimming: 0 bases; J trimming: 1 base; junction bases outside the gene matches: 5. CDR1 and CDR2 from the germline V gene are LGHNA and YSLEER.

The chain links TRBV27 to TRBJ2-3; 8 bases are a match to TRBD1. V shed 7 bases, J shed 6 bases, and the junction held 12 bases outside the gene matches. Germline V gene sequence: CDR1 MNHEY, CDR2 SMNVEV (reference sequence). The CDR3 is 15 amino acids. The CDR3 protein is CASNPSDRASDTQYF. CDR3 coding DNA: TGTGCCAGCAACCCCTCGGACAGGGCTTCCGATACGCAGTATTTT.

This clone has just one count. The gene calls are TRBV14 and TRBJ2-4; 9 bases fit TRBD1. Looked up from germline, CDR1 is SGHDN and CDR2 is FVKESK. The CDR3 spans 16 residues. V was pared by 6 bases and J by 3 bases, with 9 bases of the junction left unmatched. The CDR3, as DNA: TGTGCCAGCAGTCAGGACCCGGGACAGGGCAAAAACATTCAGTACTTC. Translated, it gives CASSQDPGQGKNIQYF.

This clone showed up just a few times. The V call is TRBV7-9, the J call TRBJ1-4; possibly TRBD1 for D (6 bases). This CDR3 comprises 16 residues. Trimming cost V 4 bases and J 8 bases, with 20 bases left between them. The V gene's germline CDR1 is SEHNR and CDR2 FQNEAQ (reference sequence). The CDR3 coding sequence is TGTGCCAGCAGCTCCACCCGGTGGGGGCGGATCGAAAAACTGTTTTTT. This encodes CASSSTRWGRIEKLFF.

In this sample, this clone turned up once. The CDR3 sequence is CASSQGLANPDTQYF. The CDR3 nucleotides read TGTGCCAGCAGCCAAGGACTAGCCAACCCAGATACGCAGTATTTT. This chain uses TRBV4-2 with TRBJ2-3, with 7 bases identical to TRBD2. The CDR3 is 15 amino acids. V trimming: 1 base; J trimming: 4 bases; junction bases outside the gene matches: 5. Germline V gene sequence: CDR1 LGHNA, CDR2 YNFKEQ.

This chain uses TRBV5-1 with TRBJ1-2; 7 bases agree with TRBD1. J lost 5 bases, V lost 0 bases, and 10 bases had no gene match. The germline V gene has CDR1 SGHRS and CDR2 YFSETQ. The CDR3 covers 16 residues. CDR3 region: CASSLGTGSPSYGYTF. For the CDR3, the DNA is TGCGCCAGCAGCTTGGGGACAGGATCCCCCTCTTATGGCTACACCTTC.

The chain combines TRBV29-1 with TRBJ2-7, with TRBD1 matching over 7 bases. CDR3 length equals 14 residues. Trimming at V came to 7 bases and at J to 1 base, leaving 10 bases not matched to a gene. Germline loops: CDR1 SQVTM, CDR2 ANQGSEA. CDR3 coding DNA: TGCAGCGCCAGAGGGACAGCTTTATCCTACGAGCAGTACTTC. It encodes CSARGTALSYEQYF.

V usage is TRBV5-1 and J usage is TRBJ2-1, with a weak D call TRBD2 (6 bases). V lost 0 bases to trimming and J lost 9 bases, with 19 bases between them. The CDR3 has 16 amino acids. Per germline, CDR1 SGHRS and CDR2 YFSETQ. CDR3 nucleotides: TGCGCCAGCAGCTTGGGCGGGATGACCCCCGGGGGTGAGCAGTTCTTC. Protein product: CASSLGGMTPGGEQFF.

About this clone itself: The junction departs from germline at one end; a sequencing error may be responsible. The chain combines TRBV7-2 with TRBJ2-7; the D gene could be TRBD1 or TRBD2 (5 bases each). The CDR3 totals 14 residues. CDR1 SGHTA and CDR2 FQGNSA come from the germline V gene. The CDR3 DNA sequence: TGTGCCAGCAGCCTAGCCCAGGGAAACTACGAGCAGTACTTC. Protein sequence: CASSLAQGNYEQYF.

This clone has only a few counts. The J gene is TRBJ2-7, the V gene TRBV7-6, with 14 nucleotides matching TRBD2. Trimming cost V 5 bases and J 7 bases; bases outside gene matches: 1. The CDR3 is made up of 13 amino acids. Germline-derived CDR1 and CDR2 are SGHVS and FNYEAQ. CDR3 in amino acids: CASSRTSGGEQYF. The CDR3, as DNA: TGTGCCAGCAGCCGGACTAGCGGGGGGGAGCAGTACTTC.